A single T cell receptor (beta chain) is shown here with its context. With 3 bases removed from V and 0 bases from J, the gap between germline ends came to 12 bases. CDR1 and CDR2 (germline): LNHDA, SQIVND (reference sequence). This CDR3 contains 16 residues. This sample was included in a study of blood T cell repertoires in COVID-19. At the level of the study: COVID-19 samples collected from the United States, Italy and Spain covered acute and convalescent phases. In each case, the material was cDNA or gDNA derived from T cells, B-cell-depleted T cells, or PBMCs.

In the original analysis: Reference gene primers were amplified, and this amplification served to estimate nucleated cell counts. Generated by immunoSEQ multiplex PCR, the TCRdb table keeps only in-frame clones and is missing some. That table is the source of V, J and clone size, and D and trimming were worked out from the DNA. This sample has 200,000 to 250,000 clones, with around four fifths found just once. The receptor was derived from a man younger than 45 with active or convalescent COVID-19. V and J are TRBV19 and TRBJ2-4; the D is unclear. The source material was peripheral blood. The DNA of the CDR3 is TGTGCCAGTAGTATCTATCCTCATCTAGCCAAAAACATTCAGTACTTC. Residues: CASSIYPHLAKNIQYF.